This T cell receptor beta chain came from a study of shared clonotypes between healthy human individuals. Notes on this clone: Relative to the germline gene, one junction end is altered; a read error may explain this.

In the original workflow: Filtering of immunoSEQ junctional sequences could not match full-length read filtering. The protocol was immunoSEQ multiplex PCR, while the TCRdb copy is restricted to in-frame clones and leaves out a portion. V, J and clone size derive from that table, while D and trimming were established from the DNA sequence. The data hold more than 500,000 clones, with approximately 95% observed a single time. Specimen: naive CD4+ T cells sorted from blood. The subset here: CD45RA+ positively selected. The clonotype comes from a woman in her twenties or thirties in good health.

This CDR3 is CASGFPPGYNEQFF. In DNA, the CDR3 is TGTGCCAGCGGTTTTCCGCCAGGCTACAATGAGCAGTTCTTC. V is TRBV28 and J is TRBJ2-1; D not resolved. The CDR3 spans 14 residues. Germline V CDR1 and CDR2: MDHEN, SYDVKM.